The 5 T cell receptor beta chains in this list originate from one sample, sequenced in a study of cytomegalovirus exposure and HLA in healthy donors. PCR was performed using 60 Vbeta and 13 Jbeta primers. Profiling relied on immunoSEQ multiplex PCR, and the TCRdb table lists in-frame clones only, not all of them. Of about 54,000 clones listed, approximately 77% are singletons. Sequencing used PBMCs. These receptors came from a woman between 18 and 29 years old in good health and CMV-seronegative.

The chain joins TRBV6-6 to TRBJ1-2; D is perhaps TRBD1 (5 bases). CDR1 is MNHNY, CDR2 SVGAGI, per germline (reference sequence). With 2 bases removed from V and 8 bases from J, the gap between germline ends came to 9 bases. The CDR3 is made up of 12 amino acids. CDR3 DNA: TGTGCCAGCAGTTACCGGGGGGACGGCTACACCTTC. Its protein is CASSYRGDGYTF.

The chain is built from TRBV7-8 and TRBJ2-1; D remains unclear. Trimming removed 5 bases at V and 5 bases at J, with 4 bases between. Germline CDR1 SGHVS, CDR2 FQNEAQ. The CDR3 runs 11 residues. The CDR3: CASSLHNEQFF. The CDR3 coding sequence is TGTGCCAGCAGCCTACACAATGAGCAGTTCTTC. The full variable domain, rest sourced from reference TRBV7-8 and TRBJ2-1, is GAGVSQSPRYKVAKRGQDVALRCDPISGHVSLFWYQQALGQGPEFLTYFQNEAQLDKSGLPSDRFFAERPEGSVSTLKIQRTQQEDSAVYLCASSLHNEQFFGPGTRLTVL.

This clone was recorded only once. V and J are TRBV10-3 and TRBJ2-5; D may be TRBD2 (5 bases). Germline CDR1 and CDR2: ENHRY and SYGVKD. This CDR3 has 13 residues. V was shortened by 1 base and J by 5 bases, with 8 bases between the two germline ends. This CDR3 reads CAISELALETQYF. The DNA for the CDR3 is TGTGCCATCAGTGAGTTAGCGTTGGAGACCCAGTACTTC.

This clone was counted once. The rearrangement joins TRBV11-1 to TRBJ2-5, with D perhaps TRBD2 (6 bases). The germline V gene encodes CDR1 SGHAT and CDR2 FQDESV (reference sequence). The CDR3 runs 18 residues. V lost 5 bases and J lost 2, with 24 bases in between. As DNA, the CDR3 is TGTGCCAGCAGCCTGACTCTGGGGCGGGGAGTCCGGCAAGAGACCCAGTACTTC. Amino acid sequence: CASSLTLGRGVRQETQYF.

J is TRBJ2-7 and V is TRBV30, with 8 bases that match TRBD2. In germline, CDR1 is GTSNPN, CDR2 SVGIG (reference sequence). This CDR3 comprises 13 residues. The ends lost 2 bases at V and 7 bases at J; junction bases unmatched: 7. CDR3 nucleotides: TGTGCCTGGAGTCCCACTAGCGGAGGGGAGCAGTACTTC. Translation gives CAWSPTSGGEQYF.